This T cell receptor (beta chain) was observed in a study of blood T cell repertoires in COVID-19. Categorization into cohorts depended on clinical history that participants reported. Generated by immunoSEQ multiplex PCR, the TCRdb table keeps only in-frame clones and is missing some. The top ten clones hold over 0.85% of a sample with 250,000 or so clones, 90% of them seen once. Sample: PBMCs or T cells enriched from blood (not recorded which). The receptor's source is a man aged 50-60 years who had been exposed to COVID-19.

CDR3 nucleotides: TGCGCCAGCAGCTTTCTCGGACAGGGGGCGAGAGATACGCAGTATTTT. This encodes CASSFLGQGARDTQYF. V usage is TRBV5-1 and J usage is TRBJ2-3; the match to TRBD1 covers 11 bases. The CDR3 totals 16 residues. V trimming: 2 bases; J trimming: 5 bases; junction bases outside the gene matches: 7. The germline gives CDR1 SGHRS, CDR2 YFSETQ.